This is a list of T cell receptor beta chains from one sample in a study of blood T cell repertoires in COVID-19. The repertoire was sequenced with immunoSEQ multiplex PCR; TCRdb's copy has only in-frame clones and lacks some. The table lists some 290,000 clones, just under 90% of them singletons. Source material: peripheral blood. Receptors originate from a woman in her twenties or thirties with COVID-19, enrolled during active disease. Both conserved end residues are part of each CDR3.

cdr3_aa: CASSLETGVSTGELFF
j_call: TRBJ2-2
v_call: TRBV7-7

cdr3_aa: CASSLGRAYGYTF
j_call: TRBJ1-2
v_call: TRBV7-9

cdr3_aa: CATNQIAGANVLTF
j_call: TRBJ2-6
v_call: TRBV28

cdr3_aa: CASSLGGGAGGPTDTQYF
j_call: TRBJ2-3
v_call: TRBV7-2

cdr3_aa: CASSIISGPSKLFF
j_call: TRBJ1-4
v_call: TRBV19

cdr3_aa: CASSQEGGDRGLYEQYF
j_call: TRBJ2-7
v_call: TRBV3-1/TRBV3-2

cdr3_aa: CASSKPSGPEVGTDTQYF
j_call: TRBJ2-3
v_call: TRBV21-1

cdr3_aa: CASSSAGTISYNEQFF
j_call: TRBJ2-1
v_call: TRBV5-4

cdr3_aa: CASSFRGRKETQYF
j_call: TRBJ2-5
v_call: TRBV27

cdr3_aa: CASRAWTPVGVDQPQHF
j_call: TRBJ1-5
v_call: TRBV5-6

cdr3_aa: CASSTGGTGELFF
j_call: TRBJ2-2
v_call: TRBV10-1

cdr3_aa: CASSGGLGNTIYF
j_call: TRBJ1-3
v_call: TRBV7-6

cdr3_aa: CASSQKSDRVYEQYF
j_call: TRBJ2-7
v_call: TRBV4-1

cdr3_aa: CASSLRQLTYEQYF
j_call: TRBJ2-7
v_call: TRBV5-6

cdr3_aa: CATSDLDSNEQFF
j_call: TRBJ2-1
v_call: TRBV24-1

cdr3_aa: CASREGTGYSNQPQHF
j_call: TRBJ1-5
v_call: TRBV6-1

cdr3_aa: CASSLGGRETQYF
j_call: TRBJ2-5
v_call: TRBV5-1

cdr3_aa: CASSYAQGRLETQYF
j_call: TRBJ2-5
v_call: TRBV6-6

cdr3_aa: CSVDEGSGNTIYF
j_call: TRBJ1-3
v_call: TRBV29-1

cdr3_aa: CASSGQEETQYF
j_call: TRBJ2-5
v_call: TRBV18

cdr3_aa: CATLKGGVPPYGYTF
j_call: TRBJ1-2
v_call: TRBV6-5

cdr3_aa: CASSPLYSNQPQHF
j_call: TRBJ1-5
v_call: TRBV6-5

cdr3_aa: CAITSGGAREQYF
j_call: TRBJ2-7
v_call: TRBV28

cdr3_aa: CASSLAGGHTGELFF
j_call: TRBJ2-2
v_call: TRBV27

cdr3_aa: CASSPRLAGEDNEQFF
j_call: TRBJ2-1
v_call: TRBV27

cdr3_aa: CASSSGLANEQFF
j_call: TRBJ2-1
v_call: TRBV12-3/TRBV12-4

cdr3_aa: CASSSRGGGPEAFF
j_call: TRBJ1-1
v_call: TRBV27

cdr3_aa: CASSPGISYEQYF
j_call: TRBJ2-7
v_call: TRBV28

cdr3_aa: CASSPGLPTDTQYF
j_call: TRBJ2-3
v_call: TRBV18

cdr3_aa: CASSYTGQGVYSPLHF
j_call: TRBJ1-6
v_call: TRBV25-1

cdr3_aa: CASSQGYLRETQYF
j_call: TRBJ2-5
v_call: TRBV3-1/TRBV3-2

cdr3_aa: CASSWGRTGQETQYF
j_call: TRBJ2-5
v_call: TRBV18

cdr3_aa: CASSFGQKETQYF
j_call: TRBJ2-5
v_call: TRBV7-2

cdr3_aa: CASSSGGGASYEQYF
j_call: TRBJ2-7
v_call: TRBV5-4

cdr3_aa: CASSPTGTGNTIYF
j_call: TRBJ1-3
v_call: TRBV18

cdr3_aa: CASSYSFHRITDTQYF
j_call: TRBJ2-3
v_call: TRBV6-5

cdr3_aa: CASSPPSGGAYNEQFF
j_call: TRBJ2-1
v_call: TRBV18

cdr3_aa: CASSWERGGLNEQFF
j_call: TRBJ2-1
v_call: TRBV4-1

cdr3_aa: CASSFADSTDTQYF
j_call: TRBJ2-3
v_call: TRBV27

cdr3_aa: CASSGLEGQGNYGYTF
j_call: TRBJ1-2
v_call: TRBV7-8

cdr3_aa: CASSPTELEAQYF
j_call: TRBJ2-5
v_call: TRBV7-8

cdr3_aa: CASSTRDRGGYEQYF
j_call: TRBJ2-7
v_call: TRBV19

cdr3_aa: CATSRKSNTEAFF
j_call: TRBJ1-1
v_call: TRBV15

cdr3_aa: CASGLSGDTEAFF
j_call: TRBJ1-1
v_call: TRBV12-5

cdr3_aa: CASSQEPTGGTEAFF
j_call: TRBJ1-1
v_call: TRBV4-1

cdr3_aa: CASIKAGQGDYGYTF
j_call: TRBJ1-2
v_call: TRBV21-1

cdr3_aa: CASNPRGNTEAFF
j_call: TRBJ1-1
v_call: TRBV12-3/TRBV12-4

cdr3_aa: CAWSVTGAQETQYF
j_call: TRBJ2-5
v_call: TRBV30

cdr3_aa: CSVDGGLANEQYF
j_call: TRBJ2-7
v_call: TRBV29-1